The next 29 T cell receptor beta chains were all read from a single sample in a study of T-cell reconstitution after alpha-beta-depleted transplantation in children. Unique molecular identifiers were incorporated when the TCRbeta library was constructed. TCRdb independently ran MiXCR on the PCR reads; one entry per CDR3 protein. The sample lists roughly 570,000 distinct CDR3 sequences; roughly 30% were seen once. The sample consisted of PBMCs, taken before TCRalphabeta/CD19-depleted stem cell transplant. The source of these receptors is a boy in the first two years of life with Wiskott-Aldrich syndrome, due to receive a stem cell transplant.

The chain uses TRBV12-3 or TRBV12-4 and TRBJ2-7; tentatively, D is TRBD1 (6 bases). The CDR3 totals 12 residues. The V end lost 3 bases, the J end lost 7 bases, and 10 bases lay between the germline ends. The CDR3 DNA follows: TGTGCCAGCAGTTTCCCAGGGGCTGAGCAGTACTTC. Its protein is CASSFPGAEQYF.

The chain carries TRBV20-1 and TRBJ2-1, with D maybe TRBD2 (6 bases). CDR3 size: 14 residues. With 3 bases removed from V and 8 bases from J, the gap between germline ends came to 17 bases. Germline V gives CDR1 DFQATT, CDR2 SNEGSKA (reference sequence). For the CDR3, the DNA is TGCAGTGCTAGTTCACCCCGGGAGCGATATGAGCAGTTCTTC. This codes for CSASSPRERYEQFF.

The CDR3 coding sequence is TGTGCCAGCAGCTGGGGGCAGAGGGCAGTCATTCAGTACTTC. Translating it yields CASSWGQRAVIQYF. The rearrangement uses TRBV28 and TRBJ2-4; D may be TRBD1 (6 bases). Trimming pared 6 bases from V and 9 bases from J, leaving 18 bases between. The CDR3 is 14 residues long. Germline-derived CDR1 and CDR2 are MDHEN and SYDVKM.

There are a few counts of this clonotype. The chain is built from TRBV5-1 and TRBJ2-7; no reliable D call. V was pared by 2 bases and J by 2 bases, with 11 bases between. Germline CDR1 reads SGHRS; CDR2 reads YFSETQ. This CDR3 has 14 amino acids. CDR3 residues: CASSFQGSPYEQYF. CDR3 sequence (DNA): TGCGCCAGCAGCTTCCAAGGCAGTCCCTACGAGCAGTACTTC. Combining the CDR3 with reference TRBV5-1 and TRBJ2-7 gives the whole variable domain KAGVTQTPRYLIKTRGQQVTLSCSPISGHRSVSWYQQTPGQGLQFLFEYFSETQRNKGNFPGRFSGRQFSNSRSEMNVSTLELGDSALYLCASSFQGSPYEQYFGPGTRLTVT.

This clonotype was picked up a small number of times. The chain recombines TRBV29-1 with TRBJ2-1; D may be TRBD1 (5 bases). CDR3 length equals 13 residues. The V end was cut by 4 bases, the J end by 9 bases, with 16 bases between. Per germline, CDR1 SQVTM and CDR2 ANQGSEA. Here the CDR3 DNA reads TGCAGCGTTGTAAGGGGCATAGTGGGTGAGCAGTTCTTC. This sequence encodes CSVVRGIVGEQFF.

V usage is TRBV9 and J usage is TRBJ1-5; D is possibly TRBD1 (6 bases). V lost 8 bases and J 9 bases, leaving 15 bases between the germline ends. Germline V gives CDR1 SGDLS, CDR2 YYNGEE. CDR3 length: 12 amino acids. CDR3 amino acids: CASGRGGGPQHF. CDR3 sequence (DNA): TGTGCCAGTGGCAGGGGCGGTGGGCCCCAGCATTTT. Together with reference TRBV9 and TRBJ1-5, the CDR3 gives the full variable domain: DSGVTQTPKHLITATGQRVTLRCSPRSGDLSVYWYQQSLDQGLQFLIQYYNGEERAKGNILERFSAQQFPDLHSELNLSSLELGDSALYFCASGRGGGPQHFGDGTRLSIL.

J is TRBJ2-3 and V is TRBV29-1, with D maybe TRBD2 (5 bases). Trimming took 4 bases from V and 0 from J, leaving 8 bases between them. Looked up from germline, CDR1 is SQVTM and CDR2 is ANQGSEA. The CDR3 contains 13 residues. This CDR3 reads CSVARESTDTQYF. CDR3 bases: TGCAGCGTTGCACGGGAAAGCACAGATACGCAGTATTTT.

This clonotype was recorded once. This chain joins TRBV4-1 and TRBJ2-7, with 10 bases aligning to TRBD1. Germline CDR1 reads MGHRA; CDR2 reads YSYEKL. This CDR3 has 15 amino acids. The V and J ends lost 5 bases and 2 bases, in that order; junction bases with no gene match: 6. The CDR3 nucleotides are TGCGCCAGCAGCGCACCGGGACAGGGGACCTACGAGCAGTACTTC. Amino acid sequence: CASSAPGQGTYEQYF.

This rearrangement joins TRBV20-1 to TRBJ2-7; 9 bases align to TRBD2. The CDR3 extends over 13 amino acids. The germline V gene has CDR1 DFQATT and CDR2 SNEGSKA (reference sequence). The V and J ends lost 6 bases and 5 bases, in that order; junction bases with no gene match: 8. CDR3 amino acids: CSALLAGRHEQYF. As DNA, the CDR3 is TGCAGTGCCCTTCTAGCGGGAAGGCACGAGCAGTACTTC.

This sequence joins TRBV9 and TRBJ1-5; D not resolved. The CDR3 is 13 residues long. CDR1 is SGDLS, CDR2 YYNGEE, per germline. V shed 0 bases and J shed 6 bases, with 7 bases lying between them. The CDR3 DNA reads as TGTGCCAGCAGCGTAGGAACGGCTCAGCCCCAGCATTTT. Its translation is CASSVGTAQPQHF.

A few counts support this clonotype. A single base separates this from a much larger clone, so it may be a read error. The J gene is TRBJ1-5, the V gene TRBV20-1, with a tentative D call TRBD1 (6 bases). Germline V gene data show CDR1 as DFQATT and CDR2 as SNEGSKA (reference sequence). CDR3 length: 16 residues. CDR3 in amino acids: CCARDLFAGGRQPQHF. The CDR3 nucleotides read TGCTGTGCTAGAGATCTATTTGCGGGGGGGCGGCAGCCCCAGCATTTT.

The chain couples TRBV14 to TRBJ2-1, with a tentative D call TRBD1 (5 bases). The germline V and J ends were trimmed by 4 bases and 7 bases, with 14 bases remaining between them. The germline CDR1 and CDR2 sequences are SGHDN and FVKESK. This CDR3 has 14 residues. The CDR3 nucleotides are TGTGCCAGCAGCCGTAACGGGCAGGGAAATGAGCAGTTCTTC. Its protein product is CASSRNGQGNEQFF.

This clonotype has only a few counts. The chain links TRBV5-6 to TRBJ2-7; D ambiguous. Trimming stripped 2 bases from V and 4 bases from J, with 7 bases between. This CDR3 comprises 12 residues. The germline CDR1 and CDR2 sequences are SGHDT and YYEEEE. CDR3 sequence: CASSFLRYEQYF. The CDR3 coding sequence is TGTGCCAGCAGCTTTCTGAGGTACGAGCAGTACTTC.

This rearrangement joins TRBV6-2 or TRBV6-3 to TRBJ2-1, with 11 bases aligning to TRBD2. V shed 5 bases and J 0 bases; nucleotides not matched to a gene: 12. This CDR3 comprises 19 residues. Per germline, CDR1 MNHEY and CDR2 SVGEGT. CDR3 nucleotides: TGTGCCAGCAGTCCCCGAAGACTAGCGGGGATCAGCTCCTACAATGAGCAGTTCTTC. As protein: CASSPRRLAGISSYNEQFF.

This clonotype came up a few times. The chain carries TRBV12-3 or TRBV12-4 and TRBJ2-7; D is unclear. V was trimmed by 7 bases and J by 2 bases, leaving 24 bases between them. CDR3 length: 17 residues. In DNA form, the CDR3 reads TGTGCCAGCACCTTCGGCGGTCTGGGCCAACCGACCTACGAGCAGTACTTC. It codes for CASTFGGLGQPTYEQYF.

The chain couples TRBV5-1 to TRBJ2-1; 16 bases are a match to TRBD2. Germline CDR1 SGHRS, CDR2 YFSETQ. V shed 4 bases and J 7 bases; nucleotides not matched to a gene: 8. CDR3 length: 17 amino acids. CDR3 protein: CASSAAGLAGGWNEQFF. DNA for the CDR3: TGCGCCAGCAGCGCAGCGGGACTAGCGGGAGGGTGGAATGAGCAGTTCTTC. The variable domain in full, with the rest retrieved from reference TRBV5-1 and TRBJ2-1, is KAGVTQTPRYLIKTRGQQVTLSCSPISGHRSVSWYQQTPGQGLQFLFEYFSETQRNKGNFPGRFSGRQFSNSRSEMNVSTLELGDSALYLCASSAAGLAGGWNEQFFGPGTRLTVL.

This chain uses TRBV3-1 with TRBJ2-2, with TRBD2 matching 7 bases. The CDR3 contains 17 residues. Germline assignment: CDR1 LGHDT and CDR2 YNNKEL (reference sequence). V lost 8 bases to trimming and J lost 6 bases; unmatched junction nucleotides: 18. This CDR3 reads CASCERSAGVKAGELFF. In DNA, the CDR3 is TGTGCCAGCTGCGAACGTTCGGCGGGAGTTAAGGCCGGGGAGCTGTTTTTT.

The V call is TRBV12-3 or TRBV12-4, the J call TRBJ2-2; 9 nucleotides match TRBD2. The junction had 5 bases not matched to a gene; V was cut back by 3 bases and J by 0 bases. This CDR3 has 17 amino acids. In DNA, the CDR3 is TGTGCCAGCAGTTTGAGACTAGCGGACACGAACACCGGGGAGCTGTTTTTT. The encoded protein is CASSLRLADTNTGELFF.

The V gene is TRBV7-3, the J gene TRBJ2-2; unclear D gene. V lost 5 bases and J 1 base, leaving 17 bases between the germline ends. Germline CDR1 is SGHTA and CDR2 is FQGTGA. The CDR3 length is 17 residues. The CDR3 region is CASSAYLGPENTGELFF. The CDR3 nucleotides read TGTGCCAGCAGCGCTTACCTAGGGCCCGAGAACACCGGGGAGCTGTTTTTT. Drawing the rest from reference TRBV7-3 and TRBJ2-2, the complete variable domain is GAGVSQTPSNKVTEKGKYVELRCDPISGHTALYWYRQSLGQGPEFLIYFQGTGAADDSGLPNDRFFAVRPEGSVSTLKIQRTERGDSAVYLCASSAYLGPENTGELFFGEGSRLTVL.

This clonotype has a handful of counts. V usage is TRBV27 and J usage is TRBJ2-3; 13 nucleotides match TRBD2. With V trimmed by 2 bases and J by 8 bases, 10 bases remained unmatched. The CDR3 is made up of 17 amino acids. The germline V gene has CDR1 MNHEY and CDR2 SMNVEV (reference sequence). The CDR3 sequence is CASSLIVLAGGSGTQYF. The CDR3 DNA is TGTGCCAGCAGTTTAATCGTACTAGCGGGAGGGTCAGGTACGCAGTATTTT.

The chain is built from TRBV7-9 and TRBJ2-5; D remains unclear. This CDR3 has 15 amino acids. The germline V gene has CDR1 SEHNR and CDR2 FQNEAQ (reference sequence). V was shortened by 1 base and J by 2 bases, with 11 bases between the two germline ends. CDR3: CASSLVPVFQETQYF. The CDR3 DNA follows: TGTGCCAGCAGCTTAGTTCCTGTCTTTCAAGAGACCCAGTACTTC.

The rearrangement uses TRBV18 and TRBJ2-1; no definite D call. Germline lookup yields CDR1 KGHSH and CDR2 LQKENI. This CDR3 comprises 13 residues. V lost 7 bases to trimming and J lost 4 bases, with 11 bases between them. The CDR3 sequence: CASLRTLYNEQFF. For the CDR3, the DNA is TGTGCCAGCTTGAGGACGCTTTACAATGAGCAGTTCTTC.

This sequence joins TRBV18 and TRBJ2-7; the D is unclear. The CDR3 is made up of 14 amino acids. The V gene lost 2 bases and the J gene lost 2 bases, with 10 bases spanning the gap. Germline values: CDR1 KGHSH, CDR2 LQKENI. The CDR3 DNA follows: TGTGCCAGCTCACCAATGTACGCAACCTACGAGCAGTACTTC. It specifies CASSPMYATYEQYF.

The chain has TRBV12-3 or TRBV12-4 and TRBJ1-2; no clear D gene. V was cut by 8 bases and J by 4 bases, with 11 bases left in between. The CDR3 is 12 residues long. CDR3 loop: CASQDGPYGYTF. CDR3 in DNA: TGTGCCAGCCAGGACGGCCCCTATGGCTACACCTTC.

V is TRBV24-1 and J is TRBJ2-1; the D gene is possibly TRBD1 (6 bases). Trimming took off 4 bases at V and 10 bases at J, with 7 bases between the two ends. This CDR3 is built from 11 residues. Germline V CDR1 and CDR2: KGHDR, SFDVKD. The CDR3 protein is CATSEGGEQFF. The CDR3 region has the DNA TGTGCCACCAGTGAAGGGGGAGAGCAGTTCTTC.

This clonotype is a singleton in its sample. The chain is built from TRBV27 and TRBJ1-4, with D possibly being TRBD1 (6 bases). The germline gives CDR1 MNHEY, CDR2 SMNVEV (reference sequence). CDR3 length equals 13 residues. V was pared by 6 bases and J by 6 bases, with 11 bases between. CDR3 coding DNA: TGTGCCAGCAGCCAGGGGTTGTATGAAAAACTGTTTTTT. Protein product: CASSQGLYEKLFF.

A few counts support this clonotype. CDR3: CASRRVRRSSYEQYF. Written as DNA, the CDR3 is TGTGCCAGCAGGCGTGTACGACGCAGCTCCTACGAGCAGTACTTC. The V call is TRBV7-3, the J call TRBJ2-7; unclear D gene. The CDR3 is made up of 15 amino acids. Germline lookup yields CDR1 SGHTA and CDR2 FQGTGA. V lost 6 bases, J lost 0 bases, and 15 bases lay in between.

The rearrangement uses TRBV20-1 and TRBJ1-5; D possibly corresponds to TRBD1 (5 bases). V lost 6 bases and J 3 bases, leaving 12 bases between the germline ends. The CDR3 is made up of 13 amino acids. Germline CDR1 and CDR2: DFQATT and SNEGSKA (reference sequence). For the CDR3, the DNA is TGCAGTGCCGTTGGGGGATACAATCAGCCCCAGCATTTT. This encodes CSAVGGYNQPQHF.

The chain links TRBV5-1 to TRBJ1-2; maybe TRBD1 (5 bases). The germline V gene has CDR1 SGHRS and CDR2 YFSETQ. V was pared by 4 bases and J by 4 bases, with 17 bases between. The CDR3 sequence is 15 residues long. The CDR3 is CASSPGLGPLYGYTF. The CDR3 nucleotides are TGCGCCAGCAGCCCTGGGTTGGGGCCTCTCTATGGCTACACCTTC.